This TCR beta chain was obtained from a study of T cell changes during pregnancy in multiple sclerosis. Only in-frame clones appear in the TCRdb table, and some are missing; sequencing was by immunoSEQ multiplex PCR. Of more than 55,000 clones listed, approximately 91% are singletons. The trim removed 2 bases at V and 0 bases at J, leaving 9 bases unmatched. Germline V gene lookup returns CDR1 SGDLS and CDR2 YYNGEE. The CDR3 is 18 amino acids. The chain carries TRBV9 and TRBJ2-3; 10 nucleotides agree with TRBD2. The sequencing here drew on peripheral blood, taken in the second trimester of pregnancy. The sequence was collected from a female donor with multiple sclerosis, enrolled in a pregnancy study. The CDR3 loop reads CASSVSGGLGVSTDTQYF. CDR3 bases: TGTGCCAGCAGCGTTAGCGGGGGGCTGGGGGTGAGCACAGATACGCAGTATTTT.